This TCR beta chain was documented in a study of shared clonotypes between healthy human individuals. Study details: CD4 naive and memory got three plates each, CD8 naive two, CD8 memory one.

Notes on the study in general: The study found about 5% of naive CD4 clonotypes shared across a handful of donors.

As regards this clone: Its specificity is not known.

The CDR3 sequence is 15 residues long. After removal of 7 bases from V and 3 bases from J, the junction contained 9 bases not matched to a gene. The V gene's germline CDR1 is LNHDA and CDR2 SQIVND (reference sequence). In the naive CD8 group, cells lacked CD45RO and were positively selected for CCR7, so terminally differentiated effector memory CD45RA+ cells were left out. The data were produced by immunoSEQ multiplex PCR, yet TCRdb's version contains in-frame clones alone and is incomplete. The sample lists over 2 million clones, about 94% seen once, with about 1.1% in the top ten. The sequence came from a man aged 18-30 years in good health. The genes are TRBV19 and TRBJ1-2; 9 bases fit TRBD1. Sequencing was done on a sample of naive CD8+ T cells sorted from blood. The CDR3 bases are TGTGCCAGTAAACAGGGGGCGTTTTATGACTATGGCTACACCTTC. Translating gives CASKQGAFYDYGYTF. The full variable domain, with the rest looked up from reference TRBV19 and TRBJ1-2, is DGGITQSPKYLFRKEGQNVTLSCEQNLNHDAMYWYRQDPGQGLRLIYYSQIVNDFQKGDIAEGYSVSREKKESFPLTVTSAQKNPTAFYLCASKQGAFYDYGYTFGSGTRLTVV.